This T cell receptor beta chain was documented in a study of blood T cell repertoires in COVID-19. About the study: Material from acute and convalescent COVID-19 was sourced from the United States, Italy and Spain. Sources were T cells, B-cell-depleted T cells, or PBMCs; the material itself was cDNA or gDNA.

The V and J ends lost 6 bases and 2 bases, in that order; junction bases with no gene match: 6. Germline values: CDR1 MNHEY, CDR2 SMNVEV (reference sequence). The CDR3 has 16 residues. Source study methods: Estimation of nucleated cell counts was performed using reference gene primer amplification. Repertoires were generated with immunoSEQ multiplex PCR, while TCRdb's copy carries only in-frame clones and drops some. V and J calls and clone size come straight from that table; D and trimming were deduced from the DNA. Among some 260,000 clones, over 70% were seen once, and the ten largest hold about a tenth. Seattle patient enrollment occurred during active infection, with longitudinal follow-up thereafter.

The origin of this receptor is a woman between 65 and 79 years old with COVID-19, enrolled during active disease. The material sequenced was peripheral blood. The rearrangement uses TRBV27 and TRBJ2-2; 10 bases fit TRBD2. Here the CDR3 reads CASRRTSGLNTGELFF. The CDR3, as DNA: TGTGCCAGCAGAAGGACTAGCGGCTTAAACACCGGGGAGCTGTTTTTT.